Listed below are T cell receptor beta chains from one sample, sequenced in a study of tumor and adjacent non-tumor tissue in lung cancer. MiXCR, run by TCRdb on the multiplex PCR reads, gives a single entry per CDR3 protein. The table lists over 110,000 distinct CDR3 sequences, 66% of them singletons. Material for sequencing was lung tumor tissue. The receptors here all came from a man aged 55 to 69 with small cell lung cancer. The CDR3 runs from the conserved cysteine through the conserved F or W. A D gene is named only where the DNA matches it firmly. A clone size is listed for some rows: how often the clone was seen (once, few, many), or a class if it is expanded.

NA	TRBV11-2	NA	TRBJ2-3	TGTGCCATCAGCCTGGGCGGGGTCGAAGGGGTTATGCAGTATTTT	CAISLGGVEGVMQYF
few	TRBV12-3/TRBV12-4	NA	TRBJ2-6	TGTGCCAGCACCCTGCCCCAGGGGACCTCTGGGGCCAACGTCCTGACTTTC	CASTLPQGTSGANVLTF
NA	TRBV4-2	NA	TRBJ1-2	TGTGCCAGCAGACAAGATCGGCAGAGTAACTATGGCTACACCTTC	CASRQDRQSNYGYTF
NA	TRBV11-3	NA	TRBJ2-3	TGTGCCAGCAGCCGGACTAACGTGAGTATTACAGATACGCAGTATTTT	CASSRTNVSITDTQYF
NA	TRBV7-8	TRBD1	TRBJ2-2	TGTGCCAGCAGCCCGGGACAGGCCACCGGGGAGCTGTTATTT	CASSPGQATGELLF
NA	TRBV11-2	NA	TRBJ1-4	TGTGTCAGCAGCTTAGATCGTCAGGGGCTTCCAGAAAAACTGTTTTTT	CVSSLDRQGLPEKLFF
NA	TRBV20-1	NA	TRBJ2-6	TGCAGTGCTCCACGTCCAGGGGCCAACGTCCTGGCTTTC	CSAPRPGANVLAF
NA	TRBV12-3/TRBV12-4	NA	TRBJ2-7	TGTGCCGGCAGGCAACAGGGTTACGATCAGTACTTC	CAGRQQGYDQYF
NA	TRBV20-1	TRBD1	TRBJ2-3	TGCAGTGCTAGTGGGAAGACAGGGTCAGATACGCAGTATTTT	CSASGKTGSDTQYF
NA	TRBV6-5	TRBD1	TRBJ2-4	TGTGCCAGCAGTTACCAAGGGGGCAACATTCAGTACTTC	CASSYQGGNIQYF
few	TRBV11-1	NA	TRBJ1-5	TGTGCCAGCAGCCCAAGCCCAGCATGCTCAAAACCGGAACAGAGCAATCAGCCCCAGCATTTT	CASSPSPACSKPEQSNQPQHF
NA	TRBV12-3/TRBV12-4	NA	TRBJ1-5	TGTGCCAGCAGTTTAGGACTCAGTTATCGGTCAGAAAGCAATCAGCCCCAGCTATTT	CASSLGLSYRSESNQPQLF
NA	TRBV20-1	NA	TRBJ2-2	TGCACTGCTAGAGATGCGAGGAGCTTCGGGGAGCAGTTTTTT	CTARDARSFGEQFF
NA	TRBV28	TRBD1	TRBJ1-2	TGTGCCAGCAGATTCAAAAAAGGACAGGGGGCGATGGGCTACACCTTC	CASRFKKGQGAMGYTF
NA	TRBV20-1	TRBD1	TRBJ1-5	TGTAGTTCCCCGGGACAGGGAGTCTATCAGCCCCAGCATTTT	CSSPGQGVYQPQHF
NA	TRBV24-1	TRBD1	TRBJ2-1	TGTGCCACCAGTGCCGTGGGGGGACAGGGCTATGAGCAGTTCTTC	CATSAVGGQGYEQFF
many	TRBV20-1	NA	TRBJ1-5	TGCAGTGCTAGAGATTGGAGTGATCAGCCCCAGCATTTT	CSARDWSDQPQHF
NA	TRBV5-6	TRBD2	TRBJ2-3	TGTGCCAGCAGTTCAAGCGGGGGCACAGATACGCAGTATTTC	CASSSSGGTDTQYF
NA	TRBV24-1	TRBD2	TRBJ2-1	TGTGCCACAGGGCTAGCGGGAGTGGATGAGCAGTTCTTC	CATGLAGVDEQFF
NA	TRBV11-2	TRBD2	TRBJ2-1	TGTGCTAGCGGGGGGACTAGCGGGTCCGATAAGCAGTTCTTC	CASGGTSGSDKQFF
once	TRBV4-2	TRBD2	TRBJ2-1	TGTGCCAGCTGCCAAAGCGGGATTAGTTACAATGAGCAGTTCTTC	CASCQSGISYNEQFF
NA	TRBV11-3	TRBD2	TRBJ2-5	TGTGCCAGCAGCTTATGTCGGCTAGCGGGAGCGGGAGAGACCCAATACTTC	CASSLCRLAGAGETQYF
NA	TRBV12-3/TRBV12-4	NA	TRBJ2-1	TGTGCCAGCAGTTGGCGGGACTTGAGCTCCTACAATGAGCAGTTCTTC	CASSWRDLSSYNEQFF
NA	TRBV20-1	NA	TRBJ2-1	TGCAGTGCTAGGTGGTTACCCGGCAATGAGCAGTTCTTC	CSARWLPGNEQFF
NA	TRBV12-3/TRBV12-4	TRBD2	TRBJ2-3	TGTGCCAGCAGCGAGCTCGGACTAGCGGGCGGTACAGATATGCGGTATTTT	CASSELGLAGGTDMRYF
NA	TRBV10-1	NA	TRBJ2-3	TGCGCCAGCGGTGAGTCGAATAGCGGCTCCACATATACGCAGTATTTT	CASGESNSGSTYTQYF
NA	TRBV5-1	NA	TRBJ2-5	TGCGCCAGCAGCTTGGGTCAGGGCCTCCAAGAGGCCCAGTACTTC	CASSLGQGLQEAQYF
once	TRBV11-2	NA	TRBJ1-3	TGTGCCAGCAGCAAGGACTTTGACGGACCCTCTGGAAAAATCATATATTTT	CASSKDFDGPSGKIIYF